Sequencing of this T cell receptor (beta chain) was carried out in a study of T cell repertoires in cytomegalovirus infection. At the level of the study: Public TCR beta signatures indicated both CMV infection and matching HLA type.

This clonotype was seen repeatedly, ten times or more. Its antigen is not identified. Whole-study findings and limits: Dominating the ex vivo response were TCR beta clonotypes that were CMV-specific and HLA-C-restricted. Summed frequency of public TCR beta families distinguished CMV carriers with the relevant HLA.

A single record per CDR3 protein comes from TCRdb applying MiXCR to the reads. This table holds 800,000 to 950,000 distinct CDR3 sequences, 32% found once. Here the sequenced sample was cultured CD8+ T cells from PBMCs, taken from culture after CMV antigen stimulation. This receptor was identified in a human donor in good health (CMV status not recorded). Some clones in this sample may be carry-over from other donors' samples.

The CDR3 loop is CASSRTGRDTGELFF. For the CDR3, the DNA is TGTGCCAGCAGCCGGACAGGGAGGGACACCGGGGAGCTGTTTTTT. The chain recombines TRBV7-2 with TRBJ2-2, with TRBD1 as a possible D gene (8 bases). Per the germline V gene, CDR1 is SGHTA and CDR2 is FQGNSA. Trimming left V 5 bases short and J 3 bases short, with 13 bases between. The CDR3 runs to 15 residues.